The 23 T cell receptor beta chains given below trace back to one sample, sequenced in a study of blood T cell repertoires in COVID-19. Using immunoSEQ multiplex PCR, the repertoire was profiled, and TCRdb retains in-frame clones only, with some absent. In the table there are approximately 230,000 clones, about 85% of which are singletons. The source material was peripheral blood. These receptors were taken from a man aged 18 to 30 with active or convalescent COVID-19.

The V call is TRBV29-1, the J call TRBJ1-1; D remains unclear. The CDR3 runs to 13 residues. Germline-derived CDR1 and CDR2 are SQVTM and ANQGSEA. V was trimmed by 7 bases and J by 1 base, leaving 13 bases between them. The CDR3 bases are TGCAGCGGTTGGTCGGTGCAGAACACTGAAGCTTTCTTT. It specifies CSGWSVQNTEAFF.

The V call is TRBV28, the J call TRBJ1-6; possible D gene TRBD1, 6 bases. The CDR3 spans 16 residues. The germline V gene encodes CDR1 MDHEN and CDR2 SYDVKM. V lost 3 bases and J 2 bases, leaving 11 bases between the germline ends. DNA for the CDR3: TGTGCCAGCAGTTTCGTCAGGGGAACCTATAATTCACCCCTCCACTTT. Residues: CASSFVRGTYNSPLHF.

The chain links TRBV5-4 to TRBJ1-1, with TRBD1 identical over 11 bases. V was pared by 5 bases and J by 3 bases, with 6 bases of the junction left unmatched. Germline lookup yields CDR1 SGHNT and CDR2 YYREEE (reference sequence). The CDR3 spans 15 residues. DNA of the CDR3: TGTGCCAGCAGTAAAACGGACAGGGGGCACACTGAAGCTTTCTTT. It specifies CASSKTDRGHTEAFF.

The chain joins TRBV30 to TRBJ1-1; D possibly corresponds to TRBD1 (5 bases). V dropped 2 bases and J dropped 2 bases, with 21 bases sitting between them. Germline CDR1 is GTSNPN and CDR2 is SVGIG (reference sequence). This CDR3 is 17 amino acids long. CDR3 in DNA: TGTGCCTGGAGTAATGCTGCTTTCCCAGGGTCAAACACTGAAGCTTTCTTT. Encoded protein: CAWSNAAFPGSNTEAFF.

This chain links TRBV30 with TRBJ2-1; TRBD2 aligns across 8 bases. V shed 2 bases and J 4 bases; nucleotides not matched to a gene: 1. There are 13 residues in the CDR3. Germline V CDR1 and CDR2: GTSNPN, SVGIG (reference sequence). The CDR3 here is CAWSRGGYNEQFF. The CDR3 DNA reads TGTGCCTGGAGTCGGGGGGGGTACAATGAGCAGTTCTTC.

V is TRBV6-5 and J is TRBJ2-2; no clear D. V lost 0 bases and J 4 bases, leaving 6 bases between the germline ends. The CDR3 totals 14 residues. Germline CDR1 MNHEY, CDR2 SVGAGI. CDR3 amino acids: CASSYSRLTGELFF. The CDR3 region has the DNA TGTGCCAGCAGTTACTCGAGGCTCACCGGGGAGCTGTTTTTT.

Only a few counts were recorded for this clone. The chain employs TRBV7-9 and TRBJ2-1, with D possibly being TRBD2 (5 bases). Per the germline V gene, CDR1 is SEHNR and CDR2 is FQNEAQ (reference sequence). The CDR3 consists of 17 residues. Trimming removed 5 bases from V and 0 bases from J, with 17 bases in between. CDR3 residues: CASSGGRGKSSYNEQFF. In DNA form, the CDR3 reads TGTGCCAGCAGCGGAGGCCGGGGAAAAAGCTCCTACAATGAGCAGTTCTTC.

V and J are TRBV7-2 and TRBJ2-5; 7 nucleotides match TRBD1. This CDR3 spans 15 amino acids. Germline V CDR1 and CDR2: SGHTA, FQGNSA. Germline trimming cut 5 bases from V and 4 bases from J; bases unmatched to any gene: 10. CDR3 sequence reads: CASSVGQDGRETQYF. The CDR3 nucleotides read TGTGCCAGCAGCGTAGGACAGGATGGGAGAGAGACCCAGTACTTC. Full variable domain (rest looked up from reference TRBV7-2 and TRBJ2-5): GAGVSQSPSNKVTEKGKDVELRCDPISGHTALYWYRQSLGQGLEFLIYFQGNSAPDKSGLPSDRFSAERTGGSVSTLTIQRTQQEDSAVYLCASSVGQDGRETQYFGPGTRLLVL.

This clone was seen only a few times. The rearrangement uses TRBV9 and TRBJ1-4, with 8 bases aligning to TRBD1. This CDR3 comprises 16 residues. Germline values: CDR1 SGDLS, CDR2 YYNGEE. J was trimmed by 8 bases and V by 2 bases; bases with no gene match: 11. Written as DNA, the CDR3 is TGTGCCAGCAGCGTGGGGGACAGGAGGGACAGGGAAAAACTGTTTTTT. Translated: CASSVGDRRDREKLFF.

The chain recombines TRBV28 with TRBJ1-2; D unresolved. Trimming removed 11 bases at V and 4 bases at J, with 20 bases between. CDR3 length: 14 residues. In germline, CDR1 is MDHEN, CDR2 SYDVKM. The CDR3 nucleotides read TGTGCCTCCCTGGGCCACAATCCCCCCTATGGCTACACCTTC. It translates to CASLGHNPPYGYTF.

This chain uses TRBV5-6 with TRBJ2-2; D uncertain. The CDR3 loop spans 14 amino acids. Germline CDR1 is SGHDT and CDR2 is YYEEEE. V lost 6 bases and J 5 bases, leaving 14 bases between the germline ends. For the CDR3, the DNA is TGTGCCAGCAACTTCGCGAGGCTGACCGGGGAGCTGTTTTTT. Its translation is CASNFARLTGELFF.

This chain connects TRBV7-2 to TRBJ2-1; the match to TRBD2 covers 11 bases. There are 14 residues in the CDR3. Germline V lookup: CDR1 SGHTA, CDR2 FQGNSA. V gave up 5 bases and J gave up 6 bases; unmatched junction bases: 3. DNA of the CDR3: TGTGCCAGCAGCCTTAGCGGGGGGGGCAATGAGCAGTTCTTC. This gives the protein CASSLSGGGNEQFF.

This sequence joins TRBV27 and TRBJ2-5; unclear D gene. Germline CDR1 and CDR2: MNHEY and SMNVEV (reference sequence). This CDR3 has 13 amino acids. The V and J ends lost 4 bases and 3 bases respectively, with 9 bases between them. CDR3 protein: CASSWNSEETQYF. The CDR3 DNA is TGTGCCAGCAGTTGGAACAGTGAAGAGACCCAGTACTTC.

J is TRBJ2-2 and V is TRBV19; perhaps TRBD2 as D (6 bases). This CDR3 region has 12 residues. With 8 bases removed from V and 6 bases from J, the gap between germline ends came to 10 bases. Germline-derived CDR1 and CDR2 are LNHDA and SQIVND (reference sequence). This CDR3 reads CASFGGAGELFF. In nucleotides, the CDR3 is TGTGCCAGTTTCGGAGGGGCCGGGGAGCTGTTTTTT.

This clone has just one count. This chain joins TRBV6-5 and TRBJ2-7; 9 bases align to TRBD1. CDR1 and CDR2 from the germline V gene are MNHEY and SVGAGI. V was clipped by 6 bases and J by 5 bases; unmatched bases: 8. CDR3 length: 14 residues. For the CDR3, the DNA is TGTGCCAGCAGAGCGCCGGGACAGGGCGACGAGCAGTACTTC. Encoded protein: CASRAPGQGDEQYF.

In its sample, this clone was seen once. This chain connects TRBV9 to TRBJ2-3; weak D call: TRBD2 (6 bases). This CDR3 comprises 17 residues. Germline V CDR1 and CDR2: SGDLS, YYNGEE. V lost 0 bases, J lost 0 bases, and 14 bases lay in between. CDR3 protein: CASSVAGGGSSTDTQYF. The CDR3 nucleotides are TGTGCCAGCAGCGTAGCCGGGGGTGGTTCTAGCACAGATACGCAGTATTTT. The full variable domain, with the rest looked up from reference TRBV9 and TRBJ2-3, is DSGVTQTPKHLITATGQRVTLRCSPRSGDLSVYWYQQSLDQGLQFLIQYYNGEERAKGNILERFSAQQFPDLHSELNLSSLELGDSALYFCASSVAGGGSSTDTQYFGPGTRLTVL.

The rearrangement uses TRBV6-2 or TRBV6-3 and TRBJ2-5; 10 bases are shared with TRBD1. J was trimmed by 5 bases and V by 2 bases; bases with no gene match: 5. The CDR3 runs 15 residues. The germline V gene has CDR1 MNHEY and CDR2 SVGEGT. CDR3 bases: TGTGCCAGCAGTTACGGGACAGGGGATGCGGAGACCCAGTACTTC. Translating gives CASSYGTGDAETQYF.

The chain joins TRBV2 to TRBJ2-5; 7 nucleotides align to TRBD1. Trimming cost V 10 bases and J 0 bases; bases outside gene matches: 8. This CDR3 spans 14 amino acids. Germline CDR1 is SNHLY and CDR2 is FYNNEI. The CDR3 here is CANSQGTYQETQYF. CDR3 nucleotide sequence: TGTGCCAACTCACAGGGGACGTACCAAGAGACCCAGTACTTC.

The chain recombines TRBV24-1 with TRBJ1-1; 9 bases are shared with TRBD1. V lost 5 bases and J lost 3; bases outside the gene matches: 6. The CDR3 spans 15 residues. In germline, CDR1 is KGHDR, CDR2 SFDVKD. The CDR3 region has the DNA TGTGCCACCAGTGTTACGACAGGGGGGTACACTGAAGCTTTCTTT. Its translation: CATSVTTGGYTEAFF.

The V and J genes are TRBV4-1 and TRBJ2-1, with D perhaps matching TRBD1 (5 bases). Germline CDR1 and CDR2: MGHRA and YSYEKL. The CDR3 has 15 residues. V was pared by 0 bases and J by 6 bases, with 12 bases between. CDR3 nucleotide sequence: TGCGCCAGCAGCCAAGATTTAGGGCAGGGCAATGAGCAGTTCTTC. Residues: CASSQDLGQGNEQFF.

The rearrangement uses TRBV29-1 and TRBJ1-2; unclear D gene. The CDR3 runs 13 residues. V was trimmed by 3 bases and J by 0 bases, leaving 8 bases between them. Germline CDR1 is SQVTM and CDR2 is ANQGSEA. The DNA for the CDR3 is TGCAGCGTTGACCCAGATACTAACTATGGCTACACCTTC. It translates to CSVDPDTNYGYTF.

The chain carries TRBV6-6 and TRBJ1-2; D is ambiguous. V was clipped by 7 bases and J by 3 bases, with 12 bases between them. Germline V gene lookup returns CDR1 MNHNY and CDR2 SVGAGI (reference sequence). The CDR3 covers 13 residues. The CDR3 DNA is TGTGCCAGCACCCGAGAGGGAGACTATGGCTACACCTTC. It translates to CASTREGDYGYTF.

The chain is built from TRBV2 and TRBJ2-7; 9 bases map to TRBD1. Looked up from germline, CDR1 is SNHLY and CDR2 is FYNNEI. The CDR3 contains 16 residues. Trimming cost V 6 bases and J 6 bases; bases outside gene matches: 15. The CDR3 protein is CASSLNWRDRAAEQYF. CDR3 DNA sequence: TGTGCCAGCAGCCTAAACTGGCGGGACAGGGCGGCCGAGCAGTACTTC.